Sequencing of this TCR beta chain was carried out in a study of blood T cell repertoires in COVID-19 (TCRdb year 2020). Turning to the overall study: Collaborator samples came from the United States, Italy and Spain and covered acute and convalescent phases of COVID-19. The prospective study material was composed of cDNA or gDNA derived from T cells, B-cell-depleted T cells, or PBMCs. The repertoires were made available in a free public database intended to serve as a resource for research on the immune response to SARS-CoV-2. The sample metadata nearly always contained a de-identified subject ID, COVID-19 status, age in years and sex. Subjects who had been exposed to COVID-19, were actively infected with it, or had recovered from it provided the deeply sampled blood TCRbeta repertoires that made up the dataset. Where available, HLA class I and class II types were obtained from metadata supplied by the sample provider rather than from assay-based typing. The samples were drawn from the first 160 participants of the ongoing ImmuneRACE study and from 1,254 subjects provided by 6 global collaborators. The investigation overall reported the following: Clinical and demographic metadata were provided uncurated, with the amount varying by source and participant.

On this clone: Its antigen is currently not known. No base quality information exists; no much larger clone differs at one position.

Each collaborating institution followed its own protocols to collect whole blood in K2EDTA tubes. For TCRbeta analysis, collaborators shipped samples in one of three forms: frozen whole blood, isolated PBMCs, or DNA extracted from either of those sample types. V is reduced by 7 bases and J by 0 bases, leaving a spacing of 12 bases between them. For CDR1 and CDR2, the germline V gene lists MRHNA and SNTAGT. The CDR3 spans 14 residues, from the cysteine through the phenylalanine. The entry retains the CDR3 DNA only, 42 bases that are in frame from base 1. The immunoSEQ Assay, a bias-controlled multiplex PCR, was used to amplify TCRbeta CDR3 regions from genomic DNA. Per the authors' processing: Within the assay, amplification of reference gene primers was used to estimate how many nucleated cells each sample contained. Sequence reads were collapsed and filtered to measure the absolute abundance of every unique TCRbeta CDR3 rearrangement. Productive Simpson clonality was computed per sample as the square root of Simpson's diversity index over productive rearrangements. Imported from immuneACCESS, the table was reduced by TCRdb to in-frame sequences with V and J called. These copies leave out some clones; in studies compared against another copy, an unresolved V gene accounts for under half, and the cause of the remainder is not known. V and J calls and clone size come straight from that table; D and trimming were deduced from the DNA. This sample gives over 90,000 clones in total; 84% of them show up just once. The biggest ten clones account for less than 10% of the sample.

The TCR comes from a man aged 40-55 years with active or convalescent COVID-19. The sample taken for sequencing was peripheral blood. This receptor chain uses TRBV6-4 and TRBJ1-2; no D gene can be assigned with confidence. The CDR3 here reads CASIPGAANYGYTF. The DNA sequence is TGTGCCAGCATCCCGGGAGCTGCTAACTATGGCTACACCTTC.